This TCR beta chain comes out of a study of blood T cells in healthy people across ages (dated by TCRdb to the mid-2010s). Looking at the study overall: Template switching captured roughly one uniquely barcoded TCR beta cDNA molecule per two T cells in model experiments. The donors were divided into four age groups: young (average approximately 16 years), middle-aged (about 41), aged (roughly 60) and long-lived (about 80). For two donors (one aged 18 to 29 and one aged 80 or older), the study analyzed two additional independent replicas of 1 million unique cDNA reads from the same blood draw. To avoid experimental bias, donors of different ages were spread randomly across the sequencing lanes. The study measured age-related changes in TCR beta repertoire diversity using deep sequencing normalized with unique cDNA molecular identifiers.

General findings and caveats noted by the study authors: Observed TCR beta diversity per million T cells fell roughly linearly with age, and a significant reduction was already apparent by age around 40. Bulk unsorted PBMC profiling prevented conclusive comparison of naive and antigen-experienced compartments. Total diversity estimates from one million sequenced T cells were considered lower bounds and underestimates. The long-lived group showed more naive CD4+ T cells, fewer expanded clones and increased TCR diversity than the aged group, suggesting age selection. A strong correlation was found between observed TCR beta diversity and the percentage of naive T cells measured by flow cytometry. Donor CMV infection status was unknown, potentially confounding age-related changes in expanded clonotypes.

Worth noting for this clonotype: What antigen it recognizes has not been identified. Per-nucleotide qualities are absent, and no much larger clonotype sits a single base away.

The method was 5' RACE. The listed sequencing device is Illumina HiSeq 2500. A second about 7 to 11 cycle PCR used a sample-barcoded 5' primer and a J-beta primer mix. Each TCR beta cDNA molecule received a unique molecular identifier from a template-switch 5' adaptor carrying 12 random nucleotides. At least 3 million CDR3-containing paired-end reads were obtained from each sample. The Mint cDNA synthesis kit, primed by a TRBC-specific oligonucleotide, was used to synthesize first-strand cDNA from all RNA. After uracil-DNA glycosylase treatment, a first 18-cycle PCR used universal primers M1SS and BC2_uni_R on all cDNA. As for how the authors treated the data: Normalization of each sample was performed by random selection of 1 million high-quality reads, each carrying a distinct molecular identifier. Instead of being binned into consensus sequences, reads that shared molecular identifiers were thrown out. CDR3 identification, clonotype clustering and error correction used MiTCR with a Q25 quality threshold and the strictest error-elimination algorithm. Lower-bound total TCR beta diversity was estimated with a nonparametric unseen species model using Euler transformation. The public reads were quality trimmed at Q25 with fastp and then assembled into clones with MiXCR by TCRdb, keeping productive beta chains. Rows matching on CDR3 protein sequence are summarized as one entry with the most common DNA and genes. The V and J calls shown here were made by TCRdb, not taken from the authors' results. The sample contains about 640,000 distinct CDR3 sequences, roughly 53% of them found a single time. Of the sample, more than 35% falls within the top ten clones.

V trim: 5 bases; J trim: 6 bases; unmatched bases: 2. The germline V gene provides CDR1 ENHRY and CDR2 SYGVKD. The cysteine opens and the phenylalanine closes a CDR3 of 14 amino acids. This entry keeps only the CDR3 DNA: 42 bases, framed from base 1. Donors were 40 or so systemically healthy Caucasian individuals from Russia aged roughly 6 to 100 years. Each donor gave roughly 9 milliliters of peripheral blood, drawn into EDTA-treated Vacutainer tubes. Ficoll-Paque density-gradient centrifugation was used to isolate PBMCs, with at least 7 million obtained per sample. Total RNA, at least 5.5 micrograms per sample, was extracted from PBMCs with Trizol reagent. For every donor, an aliquot of PBMCs went through flow cytometry to measure the percentages of naive CD45RAhigh/CD27high T cells.

The sample taken for sequencing was blood. This chain joins TRBV10-3 to TRBJ2-1, and 12 bases in between align with TRBD2. The clonotype originates from a man between 60 and 75 years old in good health. The CDR3 corresponds to CAISSSGGANEQFF. The DNA sequence follows: TGTGCCATCAGTTCTAGCGGGGGGGCCAATGAGCAGTTCTTC.